This T cell receptor (beta chain) is drawn from a study of OX40 agonist ivuxolimab in advanced cancers. Regarding the study as a whole: Near-lowest levels of clonal expansion characterized partial responders at 0.1-3.0 mg/kg.

There are 18 residues in the CDR3. Looked up from germline, CDR1 is SGHRS and CDR2 is YFSETQ. Unmatched junction bases numbered 7, after V lost 0 bases and J lost 0 bases. Sequencing used immunoSEQ multiplex PCR; TCRdb keeps in-frame clones, though not all of them. Of under 45,000 clones listed, more than 80% are singletons. About this clone: Its specificity is not known.

The sequences come from CD4+ or CD8+ T cells sorted from blood, collected in a trial of the OX40 agonist ivuxolimab. This chain links TRBV5-1 with TRBJ2-7; the match to TRBD1 covers 12 bases. This TCR was recovered from an adult with an advanced solid tumor such as melanoma, head and neck, liver or kidney cancer. The CDR3 here is CASSLDGGTGGVSYEQYF. The CDR3 DNA reads as TGCGCCAGCAGCTTGGATGGGGGGACAGGGGGCGTCTCCTACGAGCAGTACTTC.